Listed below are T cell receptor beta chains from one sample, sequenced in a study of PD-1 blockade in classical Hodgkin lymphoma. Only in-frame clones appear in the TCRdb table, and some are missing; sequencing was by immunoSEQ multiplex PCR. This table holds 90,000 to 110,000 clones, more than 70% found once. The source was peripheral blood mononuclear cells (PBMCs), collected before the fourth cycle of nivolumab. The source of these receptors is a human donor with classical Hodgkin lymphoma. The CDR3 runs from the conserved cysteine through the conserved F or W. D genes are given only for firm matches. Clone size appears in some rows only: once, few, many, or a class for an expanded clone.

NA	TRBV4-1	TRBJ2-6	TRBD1	CASSPTGGFSGANVLTF	TGCGCCAGCAGCCCGACAGGGGGCTTCTCTGGGGCCAACGTCCTGACTTTC
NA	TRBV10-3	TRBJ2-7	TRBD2	CANRDVLAGLQYF	TGTGCCAACCGGGACGTCCTAGCGGGATTGCAGTACTTC
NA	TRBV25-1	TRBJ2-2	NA	CASIGGRFGELFF	TGTGCCAGCATAGGTGGCCGGTTCGGGGAGCTGTTTTTT
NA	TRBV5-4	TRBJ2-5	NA	CASSARWGPRETQYF	TGTGCCAGCAGCGCCCGATGGGGGCCTCGAGAGACCCAGTACTTC
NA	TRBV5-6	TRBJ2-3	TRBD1	CASSLLGQVGTDTQYF	TGTGCCAGCAGCCTCCTGGGACAGGTGGGCACAGATACGCAGTATTTT
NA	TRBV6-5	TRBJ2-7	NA	CASSFLNRVPHEQYF	TGTGCCAGCAGTTTTCTGAACAGGGTTCCCCACGAGCAGTACTTC
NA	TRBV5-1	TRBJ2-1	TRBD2	CASSLALAGEAYNEQFF	TGCGCCAGCAGCTTGGCGCTAGCGGGAGAGGCCTACAATGAGCAGTTCTTC
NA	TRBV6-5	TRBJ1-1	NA	CASAQGAEAFF	TGTGCCAGCGCCCAGGGCGCTGAAGCTTTCTTT
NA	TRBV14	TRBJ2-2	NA	CASSLPRGKGAGELFF	TGTGCCAGCAGCCTCCCCCGGGGGAAGGGCGCCGGGGAGCTGTTTTTT
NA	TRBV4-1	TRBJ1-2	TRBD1	CASSQGTGLGGYTF	TGCGCCAGCAGCCAAGGGACAGGGCTCGGAGGCTACACCTTC
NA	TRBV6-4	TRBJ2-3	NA	CASSDQSGDTQYF	TGTGCCAGCAGCGACCAAAGCGGAGATACGCAGTATTTT
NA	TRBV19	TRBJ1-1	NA	CASREGLLNTEAFF	TGTGCCAGTAGAGAGGGTCTCCTGAACACTGAAGCTTTCTTT
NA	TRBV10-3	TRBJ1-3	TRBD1	CAISFAGQGRIENTIYF	TGTGCCATCTCATTTGCGGGACAGGGGCGGATTGAAAACACCATATATTTT
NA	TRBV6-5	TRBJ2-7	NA	CASSYSEQTYEQYF	TGTGCCAGCAGTTACTCGGAGCAGACCTACGAGCAGTACTTC
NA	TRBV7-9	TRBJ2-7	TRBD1	CASSPGTATYEQYF	TGTGCCAGCAGCCCCGGGACAGCAACCTACGAGCAGTACTTC
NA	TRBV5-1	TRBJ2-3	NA	CASSRALDGGPTDTQYF	TGCGCCAGCAGCAGAGCCCTGGATGGCGGACCCACAGATACGCAGTATTTT
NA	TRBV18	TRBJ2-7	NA	CASSLNNIYEQYF	TGTGCCAGCTCACTGAATAACATCTACGAGCAGTACTTC
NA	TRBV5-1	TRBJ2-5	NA	CASSPRTEETQYF	TGCGCCAGCAGCCCTCGGACAGAAGAGACCCAGTACTTC
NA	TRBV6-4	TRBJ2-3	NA	CASKTTSSTDTQYF	TGTGCCAGCAAGACAACTTCTAGCACAGATACGCAGTATTTT
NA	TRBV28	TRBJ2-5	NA	CASSLGGAGETQYF	TGTGCCAGCAGTTTGGGGGGGGCCGGAGAGACCCAGTACTTC
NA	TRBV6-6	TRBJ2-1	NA	CASSRALTNEQFF	TGTGCCAGCAGTAGGGCCCTAACCAATGAGCAGTTCTTC
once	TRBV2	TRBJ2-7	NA	CASSETIYEQYF	TGTGCCAGCAGTGAGACCATCTACGAGCAGTACTTC
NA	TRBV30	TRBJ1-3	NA	CAWSVPRNTIYF	TGTGCCTGGAGTGTACCCAGAAACACCATATATTTT
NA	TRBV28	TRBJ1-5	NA	CASSLQGLSNQPQHF	TGTGCCAGCAGTTTGCAGGGCCTTAGCAATCAGCCCCAGCATTTT
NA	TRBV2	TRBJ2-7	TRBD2	CASRTGTSGSDEQYF	TGTGCCAGCAGAACCGGGACTAGCGGGAGTGACGAGCAGTACTTC
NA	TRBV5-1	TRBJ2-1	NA	CASSLVWGVGNEQFF	TGCGCCAGCAGCTTGGTGTGGGGAGTTGGCAATGAGCAGTTCTTC
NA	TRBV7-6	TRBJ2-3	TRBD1	CASSPRGQGNTDTQYF	TGTGCCAGCAGCCCACGGGGACAGGGGAACACAGATACGCAGTATTTT
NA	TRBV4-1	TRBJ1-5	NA	CASSQGIGGRPQHF	TGCGCCAGCAGCCAAGGAATCGGGGGACGGCCCCAGCATTTT
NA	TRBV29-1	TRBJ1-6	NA	CSVGTGHNSPLHF	TGCAGCGTTGGGACGGGACATAATTCACCCCTCCACTTT
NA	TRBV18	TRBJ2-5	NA	CASSPIDGGETQYF	TGTGCCAGCTCACCAATCGACGGGGGCGAGACCCAGTACTTC
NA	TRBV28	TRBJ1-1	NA	CASSPEVNTEAFF	TGTGCCAGCAGCCCGGAAGTTAACACTGAAGCTTTCTTT
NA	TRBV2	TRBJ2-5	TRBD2	CASSEALSSGSPPQETQYF	TGTGCCAGCAGTGAAGCGCTGAGTAGCGGGAGCCCCCCTCAAGAGACCCAGTACTTC
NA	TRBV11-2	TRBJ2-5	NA	CASSFGGETQYF	TGTGCCAGCAGCTTTGGCGGGGAGACCCAGTACTTC
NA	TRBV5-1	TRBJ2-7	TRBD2	CASSSSPLAAYEQYF	TGCGCCAGCAGCTCGTCGCCCCTAGCGGCCTACGAGCAGTACTTC
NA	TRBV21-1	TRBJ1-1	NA	CASSKPGLEAFF	TGTGCCAGCAGCAAACCCGGCCTTGAAGCTTTCTTT
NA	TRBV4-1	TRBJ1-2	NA	CASSQTAGGEYGYTF	TGCGCCAGCAGCCAGACGGCGGGGGGGGAATATGGCTACACCTTC
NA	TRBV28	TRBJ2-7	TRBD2	CASSSPGLDLYEQYF	TGTGCCAGCAGTTCCCCGGGACTAGATCTATACGAGCAGTACTTC
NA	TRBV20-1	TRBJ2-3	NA	CSARAVGTQYF	TGCAGTGCTAGGGCTGTAGGTACGCAGTATTTT
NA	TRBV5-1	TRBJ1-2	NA	CASSLASGNGASYTF	TGCGCCAGCAGCTTGGCATCCGGGAATGGTGCGAGCTACACCTTC
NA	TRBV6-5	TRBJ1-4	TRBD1	CASSSDRRATNEKLFF	TGTGCCAGCAGTTCGGACAGGAGAGCAACTAATGAAAAACTGTTTTTT
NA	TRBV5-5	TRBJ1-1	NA	CASSWEAFGEAFF	TGTGCCAGCAGCTGGGAGGCGTTCGGTGAAGCTTTCTTT
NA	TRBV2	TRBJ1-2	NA	CAAGVGYGYTF	TGTGCCGCGGGCGTTGGCTATGGCTACACCTTC
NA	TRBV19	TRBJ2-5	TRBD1	CASSIRDRVETQYF	TGTGCCAGTAGTATACGGGACAGGGTTGAGACCCAGTACTTC
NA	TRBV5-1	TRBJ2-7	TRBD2	CASSRRLAGGPSSYEQYF	TGCGCCAGCAGCCGTCGACTAGCGGGAGGCCCCTCTTCCTACGAGCAGTACTTC
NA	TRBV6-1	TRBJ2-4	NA	CASSDQRAGLKNIQYF	TGTGCCAGCAGTGACCAGCGCGCAGGGCTCAAAAACATTCAGTACTTC
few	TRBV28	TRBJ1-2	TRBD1	CASSLEGLTGVSGYTF	TGTGCCAGCAGTTTAGAAGGTTTAACAGGGGTGAGTGGCTACACCTTC
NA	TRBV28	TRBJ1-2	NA	CASSLQVNYGYTF	TGTGCCAGCAGTTTACAGGTTAACTATGGCTACACCTTC
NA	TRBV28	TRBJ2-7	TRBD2	CASSAWVQGRGGGRLPYEQYF	TGTGCCAGCAGTGCGTGGGTCCAGGGGCGTGGAGGCGGGAGGCTACCCTACGAGCAGTACTTC
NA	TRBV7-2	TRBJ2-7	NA	CASSSRGRAQIREQYF	TGTGCCAGCAGCTCACGTGGGAGAGCGCAGATAAGGGAGCAGTACTTC
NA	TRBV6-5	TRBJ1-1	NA	CASSYSGQGTEAFF	TGTGCCAGCAGTTACTCGGGGCAGGGGACTGAAGCTTTCTTT